This passage covers 2 T cell receptor beta chains from one sample sequenced in a study of spatial heterogeneity in lung cancer. The sample's time point: blood at routine non-recurrence follow-up after resection. TCRdb reanalysed the 5' RACE reads using MiXCR and keeps one entry per CDR3 protein. The sample includes about 94,000 distinct CDR3 sequences, approximately 20% seen only once; the top ten take 21%. The specimen comprised PBMCs, sampled at follow-up. The receptors here all came from a male donor with early-stage non-small cell lung cancer.

This clonotype was recorded a few times. This chain connects TRBV11-2 to TRBJ1-1; 7 bases agree with TRBD1. This CDR3 is 15 amino acids long. V shed 4 bases, J shed 2 bases, and the junction held 7 bases outside the gene matches. From germline, CDR1 is SGHAT and CDR2 FQNNGV. This CDR3 is CASSSSGTANTEAFF. CDR3 in DNA: TGTGCCAGCAGCTCCTCCGGGACAGCTAACACTGAAGCTTTCTTT.

This clonotype has at least ten counts. This sequence joins TRBV5-4 and TRBJ1-2; TRBD1 might be the D (6 bases). V lost 0 bases and J 4 bases, leaving 10 bases between the germline ends. The CDR3 sequence is 14 residues long. The germline V gene encodes CDR1 SGHNT and CDR2 YYREEE (reference sequence). CDR3 nucleotide sequence: TGTGCCAGCAGCTTGGCAGGGGTGAGCTATGGCTACACCTTC. Translated, it gives CASSLAGVSYGYTF.